This is a list of T cell receptor beta chains from one sample in a study of cytomegalovirus exposure and HLA in healthy donors. Produced via immunoSEQ multiplex PCR; TCRdb's table is partial and in-frame only. In the table there are approximately 200,000 clones, around three quarters of which are singletons. Sequenced sample: PBMCs. The receptors stem from a young man in good health and CMV-seronegative. Each CDR3 is given with its conserved first and last residue. Each record gives: D gene, clone size, V gene, J gene, CDR3 DNA, CDR3 protein. A D gene is named only where the DNA matches it firmly. Clone size is not always given. Where it is, it says once, few, many or a class for expanded clones.

d_call: TRBD1; clone_size: -; v_call: TRBV29-1; j_call: TRBJ2-5; cdr3_nt: TGCAGTGGACGTACAGGGGAAGAGACCCAGTACTTC; cdr3_aa: CSGRTGEETQYF
d_call: -; clone_size: -; v_call: TRBV2; j_call: TRBJ1-2; cdr3_nt: TGTGCCAGCAGTGACCGTGCTAACTATGGCTACACCTTC; cdr3_aa: CASSDRANYGYTF
d_call: TRBD2; clone_size: once; v_call: TRBV28; j_call: TRBJ2-1; cdr3_nt: TGTGCCAGCAGAGAGCGTTTCGGGAGGGACGATGAGCAGTTCTTC; cdr3_aa: CASRERFGRDDEQFF
d_call: TRBD2; clone_size: -; v_call: TRBV27; j_call: TRBJ2-1; cdr3_nt: TGTGCCAGCAGTTTGGGGACTAGCGGGGGCGGATACAATGAGCAGTTCTTC; cdr3_aa: CASSLGTSGGGYNEQFF
d_call: TRBD1; clone_size: -; v_call: TRBV27; j_call: TRBJ1-2; cdr3_nt: TGTGCCAGCAGTCCTACCCCGGGACAGGGGGCCAGGTATGGCTACACCTTC; cdr3_aa: CASSPTPGQGARYGYTF
d_call: TRBD1; clone_size: -; v_call: TRBV4-2; j_call: TRBJ1-6; cdr3_nt: TGTGCCAGCAGCCAACCAGGGGAGACAGGGCTTTCACCCCTCCACTTT; cdr3_aa: CASSQPGETGLSPLHF
d_call: -; clone_size: -; v_call: TRBV28; j_call: TRBJ2-7; cdr3_nt: TGTGCCAGCAGTTTACCGAGTTACGAGCAGTACTTC; cdr3_aa: CASSLPSYEQYF
d_call: TRBD1; clone_size: few; v_call: TRBV2; j_call: TRBJ1-5; cdr3_nt: TGTGCCAGCAGTGAATTTAACAGGGGGCTGGGCAATCAGCCCCAGCATTTT; cdr3_aa: CASSEFNRGLGNQPQHF
d_call: -; clone_size: -; v_call: TRBV30; j_call: TRBJ1-5; cdr3_nt: TGTGCCTGGAGTGTACTGGGACACGCCAATCAGCCCCAGCATTTT; cdr3_aa: CAWSVLGHANQPQHF
d_call: TRBD1; clone_size: few; v_call: TRBV2; j_call: TRBJ2-5; cdr3_nt: TGTGCCAGCATCCCGGGACAGGGCGGGCGAAGGCAGTACTTC; cdr3_aa: CASIPGQGGRRQYF
d_call: TRBD2; clone_size: -; v_call: TRBV7-6; j_call: TRBJ2-7; cdr3_nt: TGTGCCAGCAGCTCTGGACTAGCGGGTATCTACGAGCAGTACTTC; cdr3_aa: CASSSGLAGIYEQYF
d_call: TRBD1; clone_size: -; v_call: TRBV11-2; j_call: TRBJ1-3; cdr3_nt: TGTGCCAGCAGCCAACAGGGGGCTAGTGGAAACACCATATATTTT; cdr3_aa: CASSQQGASGNTIYF
d_call: -; clone_size: -; v_call: TRBV29-1; j_call: TRBJ1-1; cdr3_nt: TGCAGCGTTGAACCTCAGGGATGGACTGAAGCTTTCTTT; cdr3_aa: CSVEPQGWTEAFF
d_call: -; clone_size: -; v_call: TRBV11-2; j_call: TRBJ2-6; cdr3_nt: TGTGCCACCGGGGAGGCTGGGGCCAACGTCCTGACTTTC; cdr3_aa: CATGEAGANVLTF
d_call: -; clone_size: -; v_call: TRBV10-1; j_call: TRBJ1-6; cdr3_nt: TGCGCCAGCAGTGAAGAGGGATCAGGTTCACCCCTCCACTTT; cdr3_aa: CASSEEGSGSPLHF
d_call: TRBD1; clone_size: -; v_call: TRBV6-4; j_call: TRBJ1-1; cdr3_nt: TGTGCCAGCAGTGATCAAGGGACAGGTGAAGCTTTCTTT; cdr3_aa: CASSDQGTGEAFF
d_call: -; clone_size: -; v_call: TRBV4-1; j_call: TRBJ2-3; cdr3_nt: TGCGCCAGCAGCTCTAGGACAGATACGCAGTATTTT; cdr3_aa: CASSSRTDTQYF
d_call: -; clone_size: -; v_call: TRBV11-1; j_call: TRBJ2-1; cdr3_nt: TGTGCCAGCAGTTCCCCTGGGCCCTCGCCCGGAGGGGCGGTTAATGAGCAGTTCTTC; cdr3_aa: CASSSPGPSPGGAVNEQFF
d_call: TRBD2; clone_size: -; v_call: TRBV6-4; j_call: TRBJ2-2; cdr3_nt: TGTGCCAGCAGTGATAGCGGGATCGGGGAGCTGTTTTTT; cdr3_aa: CASSDSGIGELFF
d_call: TRBD2; clone_size: -; v_call: TRBV9; j_call: TRBJ2-1; cdr3_nt: TGTGCCAGCAGCGTTACTAGCGGGAGGGGTGAGCAGTTCTTC; cdr3_aa: CASSVTSGRGEQFF
d_call: TRBD1; clone_size: -; v_call: TRBV2; j_call: TRBJ2-2; cdr3_nt: TGTGCCAGCACCCAGGGACAGGGAACGAACACCGGGGAGCTGTTTTTT; cdr3_aa: CASTQGQGTNTGELFF
d_call: TRBD1; clone_size: -; v_call: TRBV7-9; j_call: TRBJ2-7; cdr3_nt: TGTGCCAGCAGCCCCGGGACAGGCACCTACGAGCAGTACTTC; cdr3_aa: CASSPGTGTYEQYF
d_call: -; clone_size: -; v_call: TRBV5-4; j_call: TRBJ1-6; cdr3_nt: TGTGCCAGTACCGGGGGGTCCTATAATTCACCCCTCCACTTT; cdr3_aa: CASTGGSYNSPLHF
d_call: TRBD2; clone_size: once; v_call: TRBV6-5; j_call: TRBJ2-5; cdr3_nt: TGTGCCAGCAGTTCATCGACTAGCGGGAGGGGTGAGCAGTACTTC; cdr3_aa: CASSSSTSGRGEQYF
d_call: TRBD1; clone_size: -; v_call: TRBV7-3; j_call: TRBJ2-7; cdr3_nt: TGTGCCAGCAGCGGGACAGGGGGGTACGAGCAGTACTTC; cdr3_aa: CASSGTGGYEQYF
d_call: TRBD2; clone_size: -; v_call: TRBV5-4; j_call: TRBJ2-2; cdr3_nt: TGTGCCAGCCGGAAGGCCAGGAGCTGGACTAGTCCCTTCACCGGGGAGCTGTTTTTT; cdr3_aa: CASRKARSWTSPFTGELFF
d_call: TRBD1; clone_size: -; v_call: TRBV27; j_call: TRBJ1-1; cdr3_nt: TGTGCCAGCAGTCAAAGGACAGGGAAATCCTTAACTGAAGCTTTCTTT; cdr3_aa: CASSQRTGKSLTEAFF
d_call: TRBD1; clone_size: -; v_call: TRBV6-4; j_call: TRBJ1-2; cdr3_nt: TGTGCCAGCAGTGATGGGGACAGCCTTCGTGGAAACTATGGCTACACCTTC; cdr3_aa: CASSDGDSLRGNYGYTF
d_call: TRBD1; clone_size: once; v_call: TRBV6-5; j_call: TRBJ2-1; cdr3_nt: TGTGCCAGCACCCTTGGGACAGGGGCTCGTGAGCAGTTCTTC; cdr3_aa: CASTLGTGAREQFF
d_call: TRBD1; clone_size: -; v_call: TRBV5-1; j_call: TRBJ1-2; cdr3_nt: TGCGCCAGCAGCCCGGGGACAGGGGATATCCCTCCCTATGGCTACACCTTC; cdr3_aa: CASSPGTGDIPPYGYTF
d_call: -; clone_size: -; v_call: TRBV11-2; j_call: TRBJ2-3; cdr3_nt: TGTGCCAGCAGCCACAGACGCACAGATACGCAGTATTTT; cdr3_aa: CASSHRRTDTQYF
d_call: TRBD2; clone_size: -; v_call: TRBV29-1; j_call: TRBJ2-7; cdr3_nt: TGCAGCGCACGAAGGTCGGGAGGGCAGTACTTC; cdr3_aa: CSARRSGGQYF
d_call: -; clone_size: -; v_call: TRBV19; j_call: TRBJ2-2; cdr3_nt: TGTGCCAGTTTGGGTTCAGCGCCGAACACCGGGGAGCTGTTTTTT; cdr3_aa: CASLGSAPNTGELFF
d_call: -; clone_size: -; v_call: TRBV14; j_call: TRBJ1-4; cdr3_nt: TGTGCCAGCAGCCGACCTGGACAGAGGAATGAAAAACTGTTTTTT; cdr3_aa: CASSRPGQRNEKLFF
d_call: TRBD2; clone_size: -; v_call: TRBV11-2; j_call: TRBJ2-1; cdr3_nt: TGTGCCAGCAGCCCCCACCCGCGGGAGTTCGATGAGCAGTTCTTC; cdr3_aa: CASSPHPREFDEQFF
d_call: -; clone_size: -; v_call: TRBV7-9; j_call: TRBJ2-7; cdr3_nt: TGTGCCAGCAGCTTAGCGCAGGGACAACACTCCTACGAGCAGTACTTC; cdr3_aa: CASSLAQGQHSYEQYF
d_call: TRBD2; clone_size: -; v_call: TRBV7-2; j_call: TRBJ2-7; cdr3_nt: TGTGCCAGCAGCTTACCGTTCGGATTTTCCATAGCGGGAGACGACGGGCAGTACTTC; cdr3_aa: CASSLPFGFSIAGDDGQYF
d_call: -; clone_size: once; v_call: TRBV18; j_call: TRBJ1-1; cdr3_nt: TGTGCCAGCTCACTGCTAGATTCGAACACTGAAGCTTTCTTT; cdr3_aa: CASSLLDSNTEAFF
d_call: TRBD2; clone_size: few; v_call: TRBV11-1; j_call: TRBJ2-5; cdr3_nt: TGTGCCAGCAGCTTAATGTCGGCGGGAGTCAAGGAGACCCAGTACTTC; cdr3_aa: CASSLMSAGVKETQYF
d_call: TRBD2; clone_size: -; v_call: TRBV30; j_call: TRBJ2-5; cdr3_nt: TGTGCCTGGACCAGTTCAAAACGGGGGGGGACCCAGTACTTC; cdr3_aa: CAWTSSKRGGTQYF
d_call: -; clone_size: -; v_call: TRBV27; j_call: TRBJ2-7; cdr3_nt: TGTGCCAGCAGCGACAGCCGCTACGAGCAGTACTTC; cdr3_aa: CASSDSRYEQYF